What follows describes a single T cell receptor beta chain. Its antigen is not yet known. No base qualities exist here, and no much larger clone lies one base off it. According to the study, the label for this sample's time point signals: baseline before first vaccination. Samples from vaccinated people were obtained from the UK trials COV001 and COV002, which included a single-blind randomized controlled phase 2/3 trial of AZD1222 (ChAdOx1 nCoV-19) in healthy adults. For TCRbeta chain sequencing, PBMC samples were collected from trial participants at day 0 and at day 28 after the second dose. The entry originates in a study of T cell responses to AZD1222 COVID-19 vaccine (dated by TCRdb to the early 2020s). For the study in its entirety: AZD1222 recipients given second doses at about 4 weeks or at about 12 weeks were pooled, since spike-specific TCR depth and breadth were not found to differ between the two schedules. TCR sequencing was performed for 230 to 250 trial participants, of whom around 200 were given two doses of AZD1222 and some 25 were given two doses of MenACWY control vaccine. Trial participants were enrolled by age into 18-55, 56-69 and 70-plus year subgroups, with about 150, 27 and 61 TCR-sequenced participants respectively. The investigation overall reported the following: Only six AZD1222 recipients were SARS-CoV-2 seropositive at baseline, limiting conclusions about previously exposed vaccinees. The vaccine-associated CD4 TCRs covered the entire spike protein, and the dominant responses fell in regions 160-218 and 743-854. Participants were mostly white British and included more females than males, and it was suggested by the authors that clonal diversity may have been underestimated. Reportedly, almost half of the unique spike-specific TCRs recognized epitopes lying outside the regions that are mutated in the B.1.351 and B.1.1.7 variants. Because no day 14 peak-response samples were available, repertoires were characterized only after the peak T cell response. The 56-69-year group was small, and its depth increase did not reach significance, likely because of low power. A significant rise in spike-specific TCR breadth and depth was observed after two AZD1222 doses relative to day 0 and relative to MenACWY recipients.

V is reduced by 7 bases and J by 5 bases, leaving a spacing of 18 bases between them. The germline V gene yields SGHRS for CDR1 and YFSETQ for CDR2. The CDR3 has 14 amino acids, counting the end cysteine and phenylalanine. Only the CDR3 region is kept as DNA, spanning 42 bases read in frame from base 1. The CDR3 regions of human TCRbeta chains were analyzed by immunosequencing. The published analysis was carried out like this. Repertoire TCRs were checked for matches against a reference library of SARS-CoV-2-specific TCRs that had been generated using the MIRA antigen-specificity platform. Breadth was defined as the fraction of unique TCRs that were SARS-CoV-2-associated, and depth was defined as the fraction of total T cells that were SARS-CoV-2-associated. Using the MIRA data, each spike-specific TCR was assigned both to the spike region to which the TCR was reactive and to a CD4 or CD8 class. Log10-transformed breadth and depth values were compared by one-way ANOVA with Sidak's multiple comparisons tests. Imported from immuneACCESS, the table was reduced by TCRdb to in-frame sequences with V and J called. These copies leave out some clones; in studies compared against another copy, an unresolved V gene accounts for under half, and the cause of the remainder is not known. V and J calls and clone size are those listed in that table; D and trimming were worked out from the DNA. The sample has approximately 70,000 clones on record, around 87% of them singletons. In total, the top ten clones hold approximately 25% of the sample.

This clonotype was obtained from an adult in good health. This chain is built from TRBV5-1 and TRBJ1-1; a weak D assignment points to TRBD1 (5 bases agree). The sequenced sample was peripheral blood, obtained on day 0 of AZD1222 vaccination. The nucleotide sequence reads TGCGCCAGCGCTACCGGGACCCCGAGAACTGAAGCTTTCTTT. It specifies CASATGTPRTEAFF.